The source of this TCR beta chain is a study of metastatic and nonmetastatic thyroid tumors. For the study at large: Repertoires from blood and tumor or nodule tissue of malignant and benign thyroid patients were compared.

Original methodology: It was from CDR3 differences across clinicopathological groups that a distant-metastasis classifier for papillary thyroid cancer was built. TCRdb re-called clones via MiXCR from the PCR reads. What appears here as the V and J calls and clone size reflects TCRdb's work, not the paper's. This sample carries approximately 5,900 clones, 20% to 30% of them seen once, and the ten largest clones take approximately 12%. Findings and caveats of the study: Versus benign nodules, malignant thyroid tumors reportedly had significantly higher TCR beta diversity, in blood and tumor.

Patients underwent thyroid surgery, and none had received any treatment before it. For this clone: Its target is unknown.

Specimen: adjacent normal tissue. This sequence originates from a male donor with papillary thyroid cancer or a benign thyroid nodule (not recorded which). Some clones in this sample may be carry-over from other donors' samples.

CDR3 residues: CASSSWTRHGELFF. The CDR3 DNA reads TGTGCCAGTAGTTCGTGGACTAGACACGGGGAGCTGTTTTTT. V is TRBV19 and J is TRBJ2-2, with 7 bases fitting TRBD2. V gave up 5 bases and J gave up 7 bases; unmatched junction bases: 7. Looked up from germline, CDR1 is LNHDA and CDR2 is SQIVND (reference sequence). This CDR3 is built from 14 residues.